Below are 22 T cell receptor beta chains sequenced from a single sample in a study of beta chain features in type 1 diabetes. No antigens are known for them. Investigators reverse transcribed all isolated RNA, so they sequenced expressed TCRB transcripts. The protocol was immunoSEQ multiplex PCR, while the TCRdb copy is restricted to in-frame clones and leaves out a portion. The data contain under 850,000 clones, around an eighth of them singletons. Findings of the study overall: For Type 1 diabetes patients, all four CD4+ subsets carried TCRB CDR3s that were moderately but significantly shorter.

Sequenced sample: naive CD4+ T cells from blood. The source is a man between 18 and 29 years old with type 1 diabetes.

The sample holds a few counts of this clone. Other nucleotide sequences in the sample specify the same CDR3. The genes are TRBV7-9 and TRBJ2-2; D uncertain. Germline V gene sequence: CDR1 SEHNR, CDR2 FQNEAQ (reference sequence). This CDR3 has 12 residues. Trimming pared 4 bases from V and 2 bases from J, leaving 2 bases between. The CDR3 DNA sequence: TGTGCCAGCAGCTCAAACACCGGGGAGCTGTTTTTT. Amino acids: CASSSNTGELFF.

The table lists this clone with a few counts. The V call is TRBV6-4, the J call TRBJ2-1; 10 bases are shared with TRBD2. The CDR3 length is 15 residues. Trimming removed 4 bases from V and 2 bases from J; junction bases left unmatched: 2. Germline V gene data show CDR1 as MRHNA and CDR2 as SNTAGT. CDR3 region: CASSGTSGTYNEQFF. DNA for the CDR3: TGTGCCAGCAGTGGGACTAGCGGCACCTACAATGAGCAGTTCTTC.

The sample holds a few counts of this clone. V and J are TRBV10-3 and TRBJ2-2; weak D call: TRBD2 (6 bases). From germline, CDR1 is ENHRY and CDR2 SYGVKD. Trimming removed 10 bases at V and 6 bases at J, with 15 bases between. CDR3 length equals 13 residues. The DNA for the CDR3 is TGTGCCAACCGGGGCTCGGGGGCCGGGGAGCTGTTTTTT. Its protein product is CANRGSGAGELFF.

A few counts support this clone. The chain uses TRBV7-9 and TRBJ1-2; D possibly corresponds to TRBD1 (6 bases). The CDR3 consists of 14 residues. The germline V gene has CDR1 SEHNR and CDR2 FQNEAQ (reference sequence). The V and J ends lost 5 bases and 6 bases respectively, with 16 bases between them. The CDR3 region is CASSPRQAQHGYTF. The CDR3 bases are TGTGCCAGCAGCCCAAGACAGGCCCAGCATGGCTACACCTTC.

The J gene is TRBJ1-1, the V gene TRBV4-1; D is ambiguous. The CDR3 totals 13 residues. The V end was cut by 0 bases, the J end by 4 bases, with 6 bases between. Germline V CDR1 and CDR2: MGHRA, YSYEKL. This CDR3 reads CASSQDGSTEAFF. For the CDR3, the DNA is TGCGCCAGCAGCCAAGATGGGTCCACTGAAGCTTTCTTT.

In its sample, this clone was seen a few times. This chain links TRBV5-1 with TRBJ1-4; D ambiguous. The CDR3 is 15 residues long. Germline CDR1 reads SGHRS; CDR2 reads YFSETQ. V shed 3 bases and J shed 5 bases, with 14 bases lying between them. The DNA of the CDR3 is TGCGCCAGCAGCTCCCTGGGCGGCGAGAATGAAAAACTGTTTTTT. This translates into CASSSLGGENEKLFF.

Only a few counts were recorded for this clone. This chain links TRBV30 with TRBJ2-2, with D perhaps TRBD1 or TRBD2 (5 bases each). Germline V gives CDR1 GTSNPN, CDR2 SVGIG (reference sequence). This CDR3 region has 14 residues. The V gene lost 8 bases and the J gene lost 0 bases, with 13 bases spanning the gap. CDR3 sequence reads: CATTGLANTGELFF. Here the CDR3 DNA reads TGTGCCACCACGGGGCTAGCGAACACCGGGGAGCTGTTTTTT.

The CDR3 nucleotides are TGTGCCAGCAGCGCCAGATGGTCTGGGGCCAACGTCCTGACTTTC. It encodes CASSARWSGANVLTF. The J gene is TRBJ2-6, the V gene TRBV6-5; no clear D gene. V lost 6 bases and J 1 base, leaving 10 bases between the germline ends. Looked up from germline, CDR1 is MNHEY and CDR2 is SVGAGI. The CDR3 covers 15 residues.

This chain links TRBV6-5 with TRBJ2-2; D perhaps matches TRBD2 (6 bases). CDR3 size: 14 residues. V was shortened by 10 bases and J by 0 bases, with 12 bases between the two germline ends. The germline gives CDR1 MNHEY, CDR2 SVGAGI. The CDR3 nucleotides read TGTGCCACCTTAGCGGTTACGAACACCGGGGAGCTGTTTTTT. Protein sequence: CATLAVTNTGELFF.

This clone was counted a few times. The rearrangement uses TRBV9 and TRBJ2-1; no reliable D call. V gave up 4 bases and J gave up 7 bases, with 12 bases separating them. The CDR3 loop spans 13 amino acids. Germline loops: CDR1 SGDLS, CDR2 YYNGEE. The CDR3 nucleotides are TGTGCCAGCAGCCAGAGCACACAGAATGAGCAGTTCTTC. Its translation: CASSQSTQNEQFF.

This clone was seen more than once but under ten times. The chain combines TRBV7-2 with TRBJ1-2; D uncertain. This CDR3 is built from 15 residues. CDR1 SGHTA and CDR2 FQGNSA come from the germline V gene. With 3 bases removed from V and 0 bases from J, the gap between germline ends came to 11 bases. The CDR3 nucleotides read TGTGCCAGCAGCTTCCCTCCTAGCTCTAACTATGGCTACACCTTC. Its translation: CASSFPPSSNYGYTF.

This clone has just a few counts. The chain is built from TRBV5-1 and TRBJ1-5; D uncertain. CDR3 length: 15 residues. V shed 4 bases and J shed 1 base, with 12 bases lying between them. The germline gives CDR1 SGHRS, CDR2 YFSETQ. The CDR3 DNA is TGCGCCAGCAGCCCCGGGGTCAGAAGCAATCAGCCCCAGCATTTT. The encoded protein is CASSPGVRSNQPQHF.

This rearrangement joins TRBV21-1 to TRBJ2-7; TRBD1, as called in the table, went unchecked against the DNA. TRBV21-1 is a pseudogene. The CDR3 extends over 16 amino acids. The CDR3 loop reads CASTLPKDSIPYEQYF. Written as DNA, the CDR3 is TGTGCCAGCACCTTACCCAAAGACAGTATTCCCTACGAGCAGTACTTC.

This clone was counted between two and nine times. V is TRBV2 and J is TRBJ1-5; D remains unclear. V was pared by 1 base and J by 6 bases, with 4 bases between. Germline loops: CDR1 SNHLY, CDR2 FYNNEI. There are 12 residues in the CDR3. The CDR3 loop reads CASSEGFQPQHF. CDR3 DNA: TGTGCCAGCAGTGAAGGGTTTCAGCCCCAGCATTTT. Combining the CDR3 with reference TRBV2 and TRBJ1-5 gives the whole variable domain EPEVTQTPSHQVTQMGQEVILRCVPISNHLYFYWYRQILGQKVEFLVSFYNNEISEKSEIFDDQFSVERPDGSNFTLKIRSTKLEDSAMYFCASSEGFQPQHFGDGTRLSIL.

This chain uses TRBV10-3 with TRBJ2-1; 9 bases agree with TRBD2. Per germline, CDR1 ENHRY and CDR2 SYGVKD. V dropped 8 bases and J dropped 4; count of bases not matched to a gene: 9. This CDR3 comprises 15 residues. CDR3 nucleotides: TGTGCCATCGGGGCTAGCGGGGACATATACAATGAGCAGTTCTTC. Translation: CAIGASGDIYNEQFF.

This clone has more than one count but fewer than ten. The chain recombines TRBV7-9 with TRBJ1-1; the D is unclear. This CDR3 spans 14 amino acids. With 6 bases removed from V and 1 base from J, the gap between germline ends came to 12 bases. The germline V gene has CDR1 SEHNR and CDR2 FQNEAQ (reference sequence). Here the CDR3 reads CASSPTPGNTEAFF. The CDR3 DNA reads TGTGCCAGCAGTCCAACTCCGGGGAACACTGAAGCTTTCTTT.

The chain carries TRBV7-2 and TRBJ2-3; 8 bases match TRBD2. Germline V lookup: CDR1 SGHTA, CDR2 FQGNSA. Trimming took 5 bases from V and 6 from J; bases not matched to a gene: 16. This CDR3 spans 17 amino acids. The CDR3 loop reads CASSVPQRGTPTDTQYF. The CDR3 DNA reads TGTGCCAGCAGCGTCCCACAGCGGGGGACCCCCACGGATACGCAGTATTTT.

Of note for this clone: The same CDR3 is also encoded by other DNA sequences in this sample. The V and J genes are TRBV29-1 and TRBJ1-1, with a weak D call TRBD1 (5 bases). Germline CDR1 reads SQVTM; CDR2 reads ANQGSEA. This CDR3 has 12 amino acids. Trimming removed 4 bases at V and 2 bases at J, with 8 bases between. This CDR3 is CSVVRGNTEAFF. The CDR3 DNA is TGCAGCGTTGTTCGGGGCAACACTGAAGCTTTCTTT.

This clone showed up just a few times. The chain carries TRBV18 and TRBJ1-5; 12 bases agree with TRBD1. The CDR3 has 17 residues. After removal of 2 bases from V and 0 bases from J, the junction contained 2 bases not matched to a gene. Germline values: CDR1 KGHSH, CDR2 LQKENI. As DNA, the CDR3 is TGTGCCAGCTCACCAGGGACAGGGGGCAATAGCAATCAGCCCCAGCATTTT. Amino acids: CASSPGTGGNSNQPQHF.

Only a few counts were recorded for this clone. V usage is TRBV15 and J usage is TRBJ1-2; maybe TRBD1 (6 bases). Between the trimmed V and J ends, which lost 1 base and 5 bases, there was a span of 11 bases. CDR3 length: 14 residues. The germline CDR1 and CDR2 sequences are LNHNV and YYDKDF (reference sequence). The DNA for the CDR3 is TGTGCCACCAGCAGAGGGACAGCCTTATATGGCTACACCTTC. Protein product: CATSRGTALYGYTF.

This clone was found a few times. The chain uses TRBV11-2 and TRBJ1-1; possibly TRBD1 for D (5 bases). Germline V gene lookup returns CDR1 SGHAT and CDR2 FQNNGV. This CDR3 is 14 amino acids long. Between the trimmed V and J ends, which lost 5 bases and 1 base, there was a span of 11 bases. CDR3 DNA sequence: TGTGCCAGCAGCGGAAGACAGAGGAACACTGAAGCTTTCTTT. It yields the protein CASSGRQRNTEAFF.

The chain recombines TRBV5-6 with TRBJ2-3; D ambiguous. The CDR3 sequence is 14 residues long. Trimming left V 0 bases short and J 5 bases short, with 10 bases between. Per the germline V gene, CDR1 is SGHDT and CDR2 is YYEEEE. This chain's CDR3 is CASSLEGSGDTQYF. The CDR3 bases are TGTGCCAGCAGCTTGGAAGGGTCAGGAGATACGCAGTATTTT.